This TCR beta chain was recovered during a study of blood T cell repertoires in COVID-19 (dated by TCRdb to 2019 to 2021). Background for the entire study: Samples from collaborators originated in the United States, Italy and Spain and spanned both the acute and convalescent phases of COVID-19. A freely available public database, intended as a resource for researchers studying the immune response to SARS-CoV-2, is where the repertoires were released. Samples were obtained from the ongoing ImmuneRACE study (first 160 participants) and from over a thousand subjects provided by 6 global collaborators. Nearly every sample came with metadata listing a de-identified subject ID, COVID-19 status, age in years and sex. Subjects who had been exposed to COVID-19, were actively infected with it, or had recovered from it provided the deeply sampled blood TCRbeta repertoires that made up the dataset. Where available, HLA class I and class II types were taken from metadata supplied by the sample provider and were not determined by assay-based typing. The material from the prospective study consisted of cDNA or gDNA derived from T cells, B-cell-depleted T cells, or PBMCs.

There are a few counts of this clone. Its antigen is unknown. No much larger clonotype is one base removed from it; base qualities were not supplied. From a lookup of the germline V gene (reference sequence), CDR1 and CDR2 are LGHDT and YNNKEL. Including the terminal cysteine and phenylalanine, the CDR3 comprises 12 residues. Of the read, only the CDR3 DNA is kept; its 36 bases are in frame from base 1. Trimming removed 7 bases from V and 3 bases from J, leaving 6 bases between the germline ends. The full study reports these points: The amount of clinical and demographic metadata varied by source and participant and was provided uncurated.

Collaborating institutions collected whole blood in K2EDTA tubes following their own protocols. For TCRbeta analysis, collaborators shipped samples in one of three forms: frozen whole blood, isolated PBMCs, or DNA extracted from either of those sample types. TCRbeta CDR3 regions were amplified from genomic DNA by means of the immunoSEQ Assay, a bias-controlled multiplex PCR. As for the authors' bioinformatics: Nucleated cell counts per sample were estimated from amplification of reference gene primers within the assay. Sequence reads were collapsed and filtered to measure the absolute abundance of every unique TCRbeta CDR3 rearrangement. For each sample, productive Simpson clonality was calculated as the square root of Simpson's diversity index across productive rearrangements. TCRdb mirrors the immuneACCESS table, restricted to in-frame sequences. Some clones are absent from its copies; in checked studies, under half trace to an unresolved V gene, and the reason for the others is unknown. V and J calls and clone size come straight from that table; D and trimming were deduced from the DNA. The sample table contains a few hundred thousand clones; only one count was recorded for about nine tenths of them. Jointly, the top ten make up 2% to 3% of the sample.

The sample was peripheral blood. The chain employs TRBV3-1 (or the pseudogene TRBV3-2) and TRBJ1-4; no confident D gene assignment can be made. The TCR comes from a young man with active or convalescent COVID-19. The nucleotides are TGTGCCAGCACGGGATCTAATGAAAAACTGTTTTTT. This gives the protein CASTGSNEKLFF.